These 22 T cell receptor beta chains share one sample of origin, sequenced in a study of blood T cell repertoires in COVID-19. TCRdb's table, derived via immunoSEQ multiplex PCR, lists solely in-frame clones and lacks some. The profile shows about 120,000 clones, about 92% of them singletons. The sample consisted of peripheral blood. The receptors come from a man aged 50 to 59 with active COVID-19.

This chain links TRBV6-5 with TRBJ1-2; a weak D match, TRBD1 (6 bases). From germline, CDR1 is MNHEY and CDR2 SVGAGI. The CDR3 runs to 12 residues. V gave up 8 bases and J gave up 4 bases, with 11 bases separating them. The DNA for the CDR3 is TGTGCCAGCTCCCCCAGGGGCTATGGCTACACCTTC. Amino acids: CASSPRGYGYTF.

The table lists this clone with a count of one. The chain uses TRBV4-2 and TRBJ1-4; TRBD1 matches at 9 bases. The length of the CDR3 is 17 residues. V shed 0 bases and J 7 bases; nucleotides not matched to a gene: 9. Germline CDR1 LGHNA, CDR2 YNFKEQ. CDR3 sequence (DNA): TGTGCCAGCAGCCAAGATTGGGGACAGGGTGGCAGTGAAAAACTGTTTTTT. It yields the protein CASSQDWGQGGSEKLFF.

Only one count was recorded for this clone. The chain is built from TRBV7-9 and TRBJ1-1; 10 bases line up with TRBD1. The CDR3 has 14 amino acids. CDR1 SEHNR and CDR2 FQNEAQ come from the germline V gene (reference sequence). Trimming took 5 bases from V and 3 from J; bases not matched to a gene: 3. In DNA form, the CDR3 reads TGTGCCAGCAGCCAAGGGACAGGGGACACTGAAGCTTTCTTT. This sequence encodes CASSQGTGDTEAFF.

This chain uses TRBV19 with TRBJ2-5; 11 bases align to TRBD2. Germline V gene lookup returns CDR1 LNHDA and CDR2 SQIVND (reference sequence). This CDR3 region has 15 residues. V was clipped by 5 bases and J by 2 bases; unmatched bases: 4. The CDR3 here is CASSGLAGGQETQYF. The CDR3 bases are TGTGCCAGTAGTGGGCTAGCGGGAGGTCAAGAGACCCAGTACTTC.

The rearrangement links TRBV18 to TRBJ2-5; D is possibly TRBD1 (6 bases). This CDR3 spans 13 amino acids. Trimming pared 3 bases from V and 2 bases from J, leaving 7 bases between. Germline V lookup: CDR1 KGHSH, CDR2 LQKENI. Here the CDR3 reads CASSPDRQETQYF. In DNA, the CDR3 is TGTGCCAGCTCACCGGACAGACAAGAGACCCAGTACTTC.

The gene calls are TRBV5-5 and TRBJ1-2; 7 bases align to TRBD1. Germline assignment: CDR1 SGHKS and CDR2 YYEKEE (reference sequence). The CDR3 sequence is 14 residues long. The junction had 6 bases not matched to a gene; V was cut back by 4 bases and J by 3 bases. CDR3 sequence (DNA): TGTGCCAGCAGCGCGGGACAGTGGGACTATGGCTACACCTTC. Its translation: CASSAGQWDYGYTF.

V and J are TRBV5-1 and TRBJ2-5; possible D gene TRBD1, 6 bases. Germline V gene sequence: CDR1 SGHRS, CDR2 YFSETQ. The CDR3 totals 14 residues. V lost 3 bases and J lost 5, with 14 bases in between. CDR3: CASSYLQGGETQYF. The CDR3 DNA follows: TGCGCCAGCAGCTATCTACAGGGTGGGGAGACCCAGTACTTC.

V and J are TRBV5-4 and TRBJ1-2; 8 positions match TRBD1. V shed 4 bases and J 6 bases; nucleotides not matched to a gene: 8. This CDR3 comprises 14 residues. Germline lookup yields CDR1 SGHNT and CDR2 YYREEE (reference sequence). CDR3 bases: TGTGCCAGCAGCAAGCAGGACAGGGAAGATGGCTACACCTTC. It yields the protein CASSKQDREDGYTF.

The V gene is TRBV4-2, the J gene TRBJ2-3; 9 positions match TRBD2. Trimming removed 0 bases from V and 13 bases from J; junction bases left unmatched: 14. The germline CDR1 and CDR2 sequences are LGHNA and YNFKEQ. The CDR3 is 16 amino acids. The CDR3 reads CASSQDPGGTTSGKYF. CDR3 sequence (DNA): TGTGCCAGCAGCCAAGATCCAGGAGGAACGACTAGCGGAAAGTATTTT.

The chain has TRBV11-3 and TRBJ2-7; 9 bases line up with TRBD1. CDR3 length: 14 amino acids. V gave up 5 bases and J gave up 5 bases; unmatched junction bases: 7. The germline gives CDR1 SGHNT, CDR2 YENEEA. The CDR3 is CASSLGQGNNEQYF. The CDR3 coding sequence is TGTGCCAGCAGCCTCGGACAGGGGAACAACGAGCAGTACTTC. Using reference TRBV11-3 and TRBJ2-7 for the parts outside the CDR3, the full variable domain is EAGVVQSPRYKIIEKKQPVAFWCNPISGHNTLYWYLQNLGQGPELLIRYENEEAVDDSQLPKDRFSAERLKGVDSTLKIQPAELGDSAVYLCASSLGQGNNEQYFGPGTRLTVT.

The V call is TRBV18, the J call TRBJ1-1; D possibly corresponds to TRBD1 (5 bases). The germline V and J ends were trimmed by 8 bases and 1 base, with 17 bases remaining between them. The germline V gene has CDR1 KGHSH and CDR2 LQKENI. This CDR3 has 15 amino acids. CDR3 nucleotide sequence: TGTGCCAGCACCATTGACAGCGCCCAGAACACTGAAGCTTTCTTT. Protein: CASTIDSAQNTEAFF.

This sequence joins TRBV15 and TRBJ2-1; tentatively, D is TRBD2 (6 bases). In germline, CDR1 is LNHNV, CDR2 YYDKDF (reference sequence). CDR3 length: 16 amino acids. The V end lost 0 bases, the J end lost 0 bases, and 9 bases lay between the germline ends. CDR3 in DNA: TGTGCCACCAGCAGAGATCGGGGGAGCTCCTACAATGAGCAGTTCTTC. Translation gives CATSRDRGSSYNEQFF.

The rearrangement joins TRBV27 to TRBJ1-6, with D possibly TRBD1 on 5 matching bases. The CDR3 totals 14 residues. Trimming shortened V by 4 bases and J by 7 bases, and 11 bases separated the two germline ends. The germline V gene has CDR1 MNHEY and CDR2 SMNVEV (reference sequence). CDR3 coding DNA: TGTGCCAGCAGTTACCAGGGTCGCAATTCACCCCTCCACTTT. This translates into CASSYQGRNSPLHF.

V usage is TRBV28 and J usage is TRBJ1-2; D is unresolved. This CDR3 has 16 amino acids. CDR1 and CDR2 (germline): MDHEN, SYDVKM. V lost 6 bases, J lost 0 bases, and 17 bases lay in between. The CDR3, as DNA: TGTGCCAGCAGGTCATCTGATAGCTTTTCTAACTATGGCTACACCTTC. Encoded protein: CASRSSDSFSNYGYTF.

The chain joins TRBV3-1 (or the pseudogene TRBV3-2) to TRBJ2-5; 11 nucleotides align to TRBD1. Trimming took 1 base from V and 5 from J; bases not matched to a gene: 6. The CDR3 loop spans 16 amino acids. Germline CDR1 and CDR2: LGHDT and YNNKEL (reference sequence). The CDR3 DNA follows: TGTGCCAGCAGCCAAGTAGGGACAGGGGGGTGGGAGACCCAGTACTTC. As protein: CASSQVGTGGWETQYF.

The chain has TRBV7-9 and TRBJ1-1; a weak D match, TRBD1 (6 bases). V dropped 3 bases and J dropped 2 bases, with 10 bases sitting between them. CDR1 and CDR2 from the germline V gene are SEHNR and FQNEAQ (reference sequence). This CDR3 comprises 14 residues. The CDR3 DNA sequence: TGTGCCAGCAGCTTCCCGGGACAAAACACTGAAGCTTTCTTT. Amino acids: CASSFPGQNTEAFF.

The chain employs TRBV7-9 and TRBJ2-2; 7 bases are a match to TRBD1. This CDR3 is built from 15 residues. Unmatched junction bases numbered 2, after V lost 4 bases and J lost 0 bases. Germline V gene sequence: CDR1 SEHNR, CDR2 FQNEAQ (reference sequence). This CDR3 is CASSSGTANTGELFF. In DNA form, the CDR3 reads TGTGCCAGCAGCTCCGGGACAGCGAACACCGGGGAGCTGTTTTTT.

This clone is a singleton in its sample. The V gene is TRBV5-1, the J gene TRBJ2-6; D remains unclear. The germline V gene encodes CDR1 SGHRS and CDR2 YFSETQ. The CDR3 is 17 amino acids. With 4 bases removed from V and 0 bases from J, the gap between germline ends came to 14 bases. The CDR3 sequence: CASSPQVSPSGANVLTF. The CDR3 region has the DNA TGCGCCAGCAGCCCCCAGGTTTCGCCCTCTGGGGCCAACGTCCTGACTTTC.

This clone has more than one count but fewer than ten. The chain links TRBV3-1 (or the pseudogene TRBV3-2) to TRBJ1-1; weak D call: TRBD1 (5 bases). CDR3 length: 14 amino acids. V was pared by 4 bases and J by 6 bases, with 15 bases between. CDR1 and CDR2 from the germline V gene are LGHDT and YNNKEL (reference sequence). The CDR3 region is CASSRRRGRAEAFF. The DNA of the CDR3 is TGTGCCAGCAGCCGCCGTAGGGGCCGGGCTGAAGCTTTCTTT.

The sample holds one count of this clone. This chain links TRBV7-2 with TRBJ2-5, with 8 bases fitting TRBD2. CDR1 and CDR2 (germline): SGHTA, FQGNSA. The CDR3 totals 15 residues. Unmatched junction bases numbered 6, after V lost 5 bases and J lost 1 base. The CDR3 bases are TGTGCCAGCAGCCCGAGCGGGGGTAGCCAAGAGACCCAGTACTTC. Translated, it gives CASSPSGGSQETQYF.

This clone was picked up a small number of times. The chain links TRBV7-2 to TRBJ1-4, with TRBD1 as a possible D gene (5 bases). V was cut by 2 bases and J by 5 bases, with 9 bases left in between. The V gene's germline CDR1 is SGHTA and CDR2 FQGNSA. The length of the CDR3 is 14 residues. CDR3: CASSLTRENEKLFF. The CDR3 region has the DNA TGTGCCAGCAGCTTAACCAGGGAAAATGAAAAACTGTTTTTT.

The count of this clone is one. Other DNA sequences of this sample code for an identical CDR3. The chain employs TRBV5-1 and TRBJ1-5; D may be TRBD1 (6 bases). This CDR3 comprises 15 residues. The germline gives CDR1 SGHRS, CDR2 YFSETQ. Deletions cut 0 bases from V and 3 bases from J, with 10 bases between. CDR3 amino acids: CASSLGQGSNQPQHF. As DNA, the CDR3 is TGCGCCAGCAGCTTGGGTCAGGGGTCCAATCAGCCCCAGCATTTT.